The rows below give T cell receptor beta chains drawn from one sample of a study of T-cell reconstitution after alpha-beta-depleted transplantation in children. One entry per CDR3 protein, called by TCRdb with MiXCR from the PCR reads. Of about 610,000 distinct CDR3 sequences in the sample, about 10% were seen once. Sample: PBMCs from the stem cell graft donor, taken from the stem cell graft. All receptors come from a human donor who donated a stem cell graft to a child with acute myeloid leukemia. The CDR3 runs from the conserved cysteine through the conserved F or W. The order of the fields is V gene, D gene, clone size, J gene, CDR3 DNA, CDR3 protein. D genes are given only for firm matches. The size field is filled for only some rows; it gives once, few, many or a size class.

>TRBV29-1|.|few|TRBJ2-1
TGCAGCGTTGAAGCAGGGATCAATTGGTACAATGAGCAGTTCTTC
CSVEAGINWYNEQFF
>TRBV29-1|.|.|TRBJ1-2
TGCAGCGCCCACAGGGAGATAGGCTACACCTTC
CSAHREIGYTF
>TRBV20-1|TRBD1|many|TRBJ2-7
TGCAGTGCTAGGGGACAGGGTTTTTACGAGCAGTACTTC
CSARGQGFYEQYF
>TRBV5-1|TRBD2|many|TRBJ2-1
TGCGCCAGCAGCCCGTCCCACGGGAGGTCGGGGAATGAGCAGTTCTTC
CASSPSHGRSGNEQFF
>TRBV20-1|TRBD2|.|TRBJ2-1
TGCAGTGCTAGGGTGACTAGCGGGAACTCCTACAATGAGCAGTTCTTC
CSARVTSGNSYNEQFF
>TRBV20-1|.|.|TRBJ2-5
TGCAGTGCTAGGGAACAAGAGACCCAGTACTTC
CSAREQETQYF
>TRBV28|TRBD2|few|TRBJ2-7
TGTGCCAGCAGTTCATCCGGGACTAGCGCCTTCTACGAGCAGTACTTC
CASSSSGTSAFYEQYF
>TRBV12-3/TRBV12-4|TRBD1|many|TRBJ1-5
TGTGCCAGCAGCCTGGGACAGCTCAATCAGCCCCAGCATTTT
CASSLGQLNQPQHF
>TRBV29-1|.|many|TRBJ2-1
TGCAGCGTTGAATTCTCCGGGCCCTCTTTGTTCTTC
CSVEFSGPSLFF
>TRBV18|.|.|TRBJ2-7
TGTGCCAGCTCACCACTGGGACAAGCCTACGAGCAGTACTTC
CASSPLGQAYEQYF
>TRBV30|TRBD2|.|TRBJ2-1
TGTGCCGGAGGGAGACTAGCGGGAGGGGTTGAGCAGTTCTTC
CAGGRLAGGVEQFF
>TRBV4-2|.|many|TRBJ2-1
TGTGCCAGCAGCCAAGATATAAGGCTAGCGAGGGGCGATGAGCAGTTCTTC
CASSQDIRLARGDEQFF
>TRBV29-1|.|many|TRBJ2-7
TGCAGCGTCGGTGGTAGGGACGAGCAGTACTTC
CSVGGRDEQYF
>TRBV4-3|.|.|TRBJ2-1
TGCGCCAGCAGCCAAGACACAGGGTACTCCTACAATGAGCAGTTCTTC
CASSQDTGYSYNEQFF
>TRBV6-1|.|few|TRBJ2-7
TGTGCCAGCAGCCCCCCATCCATCCTCAACGAGCAGTACTTC
CASSPPSILNEQYF
>TRBV15|TRBD2|few|TRBJ2-7
TGTGCCACCAGCAGAGATCGCCTAGCGGGAGTTGAGCAGTACTTC
CATSRDRLAGVEQYF
>TRBV20-1|.|.|TRBJ2-3
TGCAGTAATAGCAGACCCACAGATACGCAGTATTTT
CSNSRPTDTQYF
>TRBV6-5|.|.|TRBJ2-7
TGTGCCAGCAGTTATTCAGGGGTACCCGAGCAGTACTTC
CASSYSGVPEQYF
>TRBV7-9|.|few|TRBJ2-1
TGTGCCAGCAGCTTAGCGGTGGGAGTCTCCTACAATGAGCAGTTCTTC
CASSLAVGVSYNEQFF
>TRBV29-1|.|few|TRBJ2-3
TGCAGCGTTGATCTCCCGGGCCGCGATACGCAGTATTTT
CSVDLPGRDTQYF
>TRBV5-4|TRBD2|many|TRBJ2-2
TGTGCCAGCAGCATTAGCGGGAGGGACACCGGGGAGCTGTTTTTT
CASSISGRDTGELFF
>TRBV6-5|.|few|TRBJ1-5
TGTGCCAGCAGTTCAGGGTGGCGGGATCAGCCCCAGCATTTT
CASSSGWRDQPQHF
>TRBV20-1|TRBD1|many|TRBJ2-5
TGCAGTGCTAAGGACAGGGGGCGAGAGACCCAGTACTTC
CSAKDRGRETQYF
>TRBV7-2|TRBD1|few|TRBJ2-7
TGTGCCAGCAGCTTAGTTCCCGACAGGGACTACGAGCAGTACTTC
CASSLVPDRDYEQYF
>TRBV27|.|.|TRBJ2-5
TGTGCCAGCAGTCCGTCGTGGTACCAAGAGACCCAGTACTTC
CASSPSWYQETQYF
>TRBV6-2/TRBV6-3|.|.|TRBJ2-6
TGTGCCAGCACCGCCGGGGCGGGTGGGGCCAACGTCCTGACTTTC
CASTAGAGGANVLTF
>TRBV20-1|.|few|TRBJ2-5
TGCAGTGCTAGAGAGACATGGGAGACCCAGTACTTC
CSARETWETQYF
>TRBV20-1|.|many|TRBJ1-2
TGCAGTGCGAGGCAGGGATCTAACTATGGCTACACCTTC
CSARQGSNYGYTF
>TRBV20-1|.|.|TRBJ2-5
TGCAGTGCTAGTTTCCGGGAAGAGACCCAGTACTTC
CSASFREETQYF
>TRBV27|TRBD1|many|TRBJ2-7
TGTGCCAGCAGTAGACCCGGGACAGGATTCTACGAGCAGTACTTC
CASSRPGTGFYEQYF
>TRBV6-2/TRBV6-3|TRBD2|.|TRBJ2-7
TGTGCCAGCAGCCGCTGGACTGGGGCTAGCGGGAGTTCCCACGAGCAGTACTTC
CASSRWTGASGSSHEQYF
>TRBV6-4|TRBD1|few|TRBJ1-2
TGTGCCAGCAGTGACTCGCAGGGGGTCTATGGCTACACCTTC
CASSDSQGVYGYTF
>TRBV12-3/TRBV12-4|.|few|TRBJ2-7
TGTGCCAGCAGTTTAAGGTCACCAGGGGAGCAGTACTTC
CASSLRSPGEQYF